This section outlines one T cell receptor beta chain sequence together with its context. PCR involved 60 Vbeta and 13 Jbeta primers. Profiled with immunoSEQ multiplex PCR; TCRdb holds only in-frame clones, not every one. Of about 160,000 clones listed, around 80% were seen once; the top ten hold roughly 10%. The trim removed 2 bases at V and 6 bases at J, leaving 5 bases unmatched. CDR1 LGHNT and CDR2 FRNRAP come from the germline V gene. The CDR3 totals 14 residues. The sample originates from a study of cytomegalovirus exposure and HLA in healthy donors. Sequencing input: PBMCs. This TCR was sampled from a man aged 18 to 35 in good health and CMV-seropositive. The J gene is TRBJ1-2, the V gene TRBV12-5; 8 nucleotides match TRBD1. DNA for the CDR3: TGTGCTAGTGGTTTGTCGACAGGGGAAGATGGCTACACCTTC. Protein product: CASGLSTGEDGYTF.